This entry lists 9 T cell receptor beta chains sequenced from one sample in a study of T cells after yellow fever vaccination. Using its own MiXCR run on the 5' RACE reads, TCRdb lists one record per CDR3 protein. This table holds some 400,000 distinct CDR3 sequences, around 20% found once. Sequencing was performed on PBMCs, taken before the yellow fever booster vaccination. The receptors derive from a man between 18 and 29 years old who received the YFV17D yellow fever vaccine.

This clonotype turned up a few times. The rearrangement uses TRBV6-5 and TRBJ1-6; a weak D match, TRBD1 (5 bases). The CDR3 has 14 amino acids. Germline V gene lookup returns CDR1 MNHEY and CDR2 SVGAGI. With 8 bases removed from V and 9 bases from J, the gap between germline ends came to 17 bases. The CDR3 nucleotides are TGTGCCAGCCGCGCTCTGGGGGGTATTTCACCCCTCCACTTT. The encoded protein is CASRALGGISPLHF.

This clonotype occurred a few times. The CDR3 here is CAISEGTGGNTIYF. The CDR3 DNA reads as TGTGCCATCAGTGAGGGGACAGGCGGAAACACCATATATTTT. The V gene is TRBV10-3, the J gene TRBJ1-3; 8 bases are a match to TRBD1. The CDR3 is 14 amino acids. CDR1 ENHRY and CDR2 SYGVKD come from the germline V gene. V lost 2 bases and J lost 4; bases outside the gene matches: 1.

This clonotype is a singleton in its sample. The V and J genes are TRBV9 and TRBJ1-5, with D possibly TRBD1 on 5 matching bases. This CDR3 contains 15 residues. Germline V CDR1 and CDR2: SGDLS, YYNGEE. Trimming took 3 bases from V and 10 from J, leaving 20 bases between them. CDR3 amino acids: CASSEGTGLSDPQHF. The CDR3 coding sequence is TGTGCCAGCAGCGAGGGGACGGGACTGTCGGATCCCCAGCATTTT.

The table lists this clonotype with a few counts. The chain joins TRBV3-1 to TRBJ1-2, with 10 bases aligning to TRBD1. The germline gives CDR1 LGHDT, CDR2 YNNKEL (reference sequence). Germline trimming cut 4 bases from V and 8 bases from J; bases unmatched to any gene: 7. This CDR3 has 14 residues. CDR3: CASSPGTGERGYTF. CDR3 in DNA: TGTGCCAGCAGCCCTGGGACAGGGGAAAGGGGCTACACCTTC.

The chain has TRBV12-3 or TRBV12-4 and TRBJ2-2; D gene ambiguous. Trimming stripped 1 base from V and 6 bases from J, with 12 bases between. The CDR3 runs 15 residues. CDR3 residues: CASSLVSSVAGELFF. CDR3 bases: TGTGCCAGCAGTTTAGTTTCGAGCGTGGCCGGGGAGCTGTTTTTT.

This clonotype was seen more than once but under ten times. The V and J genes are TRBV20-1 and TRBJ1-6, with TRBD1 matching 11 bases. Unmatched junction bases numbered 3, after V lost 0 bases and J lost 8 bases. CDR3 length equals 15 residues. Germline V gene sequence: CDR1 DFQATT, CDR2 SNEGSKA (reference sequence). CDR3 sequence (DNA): TGCAGTGCTAGAGATCCGGGACAGGGGGATTCACCCCTCCACTTT. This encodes CSARDPGQGDSPLHF.

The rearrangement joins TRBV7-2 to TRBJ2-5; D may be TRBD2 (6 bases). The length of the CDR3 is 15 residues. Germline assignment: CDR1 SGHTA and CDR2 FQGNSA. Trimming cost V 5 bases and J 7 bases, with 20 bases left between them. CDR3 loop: CASSVDSRGSGTQYF. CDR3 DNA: TGTGCCAGCAGCGTAGACAGCCGGGGGTCCGGGACCCAGTACTTC.

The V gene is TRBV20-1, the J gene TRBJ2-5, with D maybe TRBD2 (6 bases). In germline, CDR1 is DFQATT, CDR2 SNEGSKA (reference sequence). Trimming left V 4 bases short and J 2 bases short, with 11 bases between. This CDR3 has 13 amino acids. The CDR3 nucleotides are TGCAGTGCTACCGGGACTGGGCAAGAGACCCAGTACTTC. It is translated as CSATGTGQETQYF.

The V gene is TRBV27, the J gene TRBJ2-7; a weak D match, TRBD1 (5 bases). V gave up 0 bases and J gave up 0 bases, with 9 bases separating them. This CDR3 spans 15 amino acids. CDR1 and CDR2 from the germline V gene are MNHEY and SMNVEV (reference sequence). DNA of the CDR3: TGTGCCAGCAGTTTATCAGGGGTCGGCTCCTACGAGCAGTACGTC. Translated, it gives CASSLSGVGSYEQYV.